This TCR beta chain was sequenced during a study of vaccination effects on CD4 cells after COVID-19 (dated by TCRdb to 2022 to 2024). Looking at the study overall: Participants received two doses of either the BNT162b2 or the mRNA-1273 mRNA SARS-CoV-2 vaccine. SARS-CoV-2 spike-specific CD4+ TCR repertoires were compared before and after mRNA vaccination in COVID-19 convalescent patients and in infection-naive vaccine recipients. The full study included around ten COVID-19 convalescent patients and several SARS-CoV-2-naive healthy vaccine recipients. In the study, cultures from other donors were sequenced using the Oncomine TCR Beta short-read assay on an Illumina iSeq 100. General study outcomes and caveats: Among healthy vaccine recipients, nearly all vaccine-induced clones were SARS-CoV-2 mono-reactive, and only 1 of 255 was cross-reactive with common cold coronaviruses. Only a small number of convalescent patients were included, and no early post-infection timepoints were available, which limited the study. Clones induced by infection and clones induced by vaccination both contracted markedly at late timepoints after vaccination, which fits with T cell responses waning over time.

For this clone: Its antigen is currently not known. Per-base quality was not reported, and no clone a single base away is much larger than it.

The germline ends are 10 bases apart after V is trimmed by 1 base and J by 7 bases. The germline V gene yields SGHDN for CDR1 and FVKESK for CDR2. There are 13 amino acids in the CDR3, from cysteine to phenylalanine inclusive. The entry retains the CDR3 DNA only, 39 bases that are in frame from base 1. In the ViraFEST assay, PBMC were stimulated with viral peptide pools, and TCR sequencing was then used to find antigen-specific CD4+ T cell clonotypes based on their expansion. After 10 to 11 days of culture, CD4+ T cells were isolated with the EasySep CD4+ T cell isolation kit. None of the healthy vaccine recipients had a prior SARS-CoV-2 infection, which was confirmed by nucleocapsid antibody tests that came back negative both before and after vaccination. Around 2.1 million PBMC per well were cultured with about 9.6 ug/ml peptides in IMDM containing approximately 4.7% human AB serum, approximately 10 IU/ml IL-2 and gentamicin. Half of the culture medium was replaced with fresh IL-2-containing medium on days 3 and 7. Each peptide stimulation condition was cultured in triplicate wells unless otherwise noted. Using Ficoll-Paque Plus gradient centrifugation, PBMC were separated from whole blood and then either used fresh or cryopreserved at -140C. The overlapping peptide pools covered the spike proteins of SARS-CoV-2 and of the common cold coronaviruses HCoV-NL63, HCoV-OC43 and HCoV-229E. The QIAamp micro DNA kit was used to extract genomic DNA from the cultured CD4+ T cells.

The library relied on the immunoSEQ multiplex PCR assay. DNA from the cultured, isolated CD4+ T cells was subjected to TCR beta CDR3 sequencing. Per the authors' processing: The analysis removed non-productive TCR sequences, trimmed reads to the CDR3 region, and retained only CDR3s that were 7 or more amino acids long. The MANAFEST web app was used to pick out antigen-specific clonotypes by comparing their expansion in peptide wells with that in reference cultures. To count as positive, a clone had to show expansion at FDR<0.05 compared with the reference and with all other wells, an odds ratio above 5, and a frequency above 0.1% in two replicate wells. A clonotype was called cross-reactive if it was significantly expanded both in SARS-CoV-2 spike wells and in at least one common cold coronavirus spike condition. CDR3 similarity was assessed by Levenshtein distance with the stringdist R package, and unrooted trees were built with ape in R 3.6.1. The source is immuneACCESS, and TCRdb retained only in-frame sequences with V and J called. Part of the clones is not carried over; for the studies checked, unresolved V genes explain less than half of this, and the remainder is unexplained. V and J calls and clone size come straight from that table; D and trimming were deduced from the DNA. This sample lists approximately 23,000 clones; around 62% were detected once. Roughly 11% of the sample comes from the top ten.

Here the sequenced sample was CD4+ T cells from PBMCs cultured with HCoV-NL63 spike peptides, taken before COVID-19 vaccination. The intended sense of this specimen's cell subset or site label: HCoV-NL63 spike overlapping peptide pool stimulation. Rearrangement joined TRBV14 to TRBJ1-2; there is no confident call for the D gene. The sequence was collected from a human donor who received a COVID-19 vaccine. At the DNA level, the sequence is TGTGCCAGCAGCCAAGGTCTAGGGCTTGGCTACACCTTC. This is translated as CASSQGLGLGYTF. The full variable domain, with segments outside the CDR3 supplied by the reference TRBV14 and TRBJ1-2 proteins, appears as EAGVTQFPSHSVIEKGQTVTLRCDPISGHDNLYWYRRVMGKEIKFLLHFVKESKQDESGMPNNRFLAERTGGTYSTLKVQPAELEDSGVYFCASSQGLGLGYTFGSGTRLTVV.